The 10 T cell receptor beta chains listed next were all sequenced from one sample in a study of graft-versus-host responses after intestinal transplantation. The protocol was immunoSEQ multiplex PCR, while the TCRdb copy is restricted to in-frame clones and leaves out a portion. The sample contains about 12,000 clones, 35% of which appear only once. Researchers placed roughly 200,000 CFSE-labeled responder cells in culture with roughly 200,000 irradiated, violet-dye-labeled stimulator cells. The material was alloreactive CD8+ T cells from a mixed lymphocyte reaction culture, obtained before intestinal transplant. Stated subset: CFSE-low proliferating T cells sorted from roughly six-day pre-transplant mixed lymphocyte reaction (GvH or HvG direction). These TCRs come from a human patient who received an intestinal transplant.

The chain has TRBV15 and TRBJ2-7; 8 positions agree with TRBD2. From germline, CDR1 is LNHNV and CDR2 YYDKDF (reference sequence). The CDR3 extends over 17 amino acids. J was trimmed by 10 bases and V by 0 bases; bases with no gene match: 17. The CDR3 bases are TGTGCCACCAGCAGAGAGCGCCTAGCGGGCGCTGTTGGATATCAGTACTTC. Its translation: CATSRERLAGAVGYQYF.

This clone was observed a few times. This chain links TRBV28 with TRBJ2-1, with no clear D. The V and J ends lost 6 bases and 0 bases respectively, with 6 bases between them. CDR3 length equals 13 residues. The germline CDR1 and CDR2 sequences are MDHEN and SYDVKM. The CDR3 loop is CASRLLSYNEQFF. CDR3 coding DNA: TGTGCCAGCAGGCTCCTCTCCTACAATGAGCAGTTCTTC.

This clone was detected a few times. This chain links TRBV2 with TRBJ2-5, with no clear D. The CDR3 totals 13 residues. Germline V gives CDR1 SNHLY, CDR2 FYNNEI. Trimming stripped 1 base from V and 2 bases from J, with 5 bases between. The CDR3 sequence: CASSEVGQETQYF. CDR3 nucleotides: TGTGCCAGCAGTGAAGTAGGACAAGAGACCCAGTACTTC.

The chain has TRBV29-1 and TRBJ1-1; tentative D call: TRBD1 (5 bases). Per the germline V gene, CDR1 is SQVTM and CDR2 is ANQGSEA. V was shortened by 6 bases and J by 4 bases, with 12 bases between the two germline ends. The CDR3 is made up of 12 amino acids. CDR3 sequence: CSVSPGATEAFF. The CDR3 DNA is TGCAGCGTCTCACCTGGGGCCACTGAAGCTTTCTTT.

This clone was recorded once. This sequence joins TRBV5-8 and TRBJ2-7; perhaps TRBD1 as D (6 bases). The CDR3 contains 14 residues. From germline, CDR1 is SGHTS and CDR2 YDEGEE. V was shortened by 0 bases and J by 4 bases, with 11 bases between the two germline ends. The CDR3 DNA is TGTGCCAGCAGCTTGGAACAGGGCCTTTACGAGCAGTACTTC. Its translation: CASSLEQGLYEQYF.

This clone was detected only a few times. CDR3 coding DNA: TGCGCCAGCAGCCAGCTTCCGGGAACAGGAAATGAGCAGTTCTTC. It translates to CASSQLPGTGNEQFF. The chain combines TRBV4-3 with TRBJ2-1, with D possibly being TRBD1 or TRBD2 (5 bases each). The CDR3 is 15 amino acids. The germline V gene has CDR1 LGHNA and CDR2 YSLEER. Between the trimmed V and J ends, which lost 3 bases and 7 bases, there was a span of 16 bases.

This clone is labeled medium-sized (0.01 to 0.1%). CDR3 nucleotides: TGTGCCAGCAGCGCAGGACAGGTCAGCAATCAGCCCCAGCATTTT. Its translation: CASSAGQVSNQPQHF. The rearrangement links TRBV9 to TRBJ1-5; 7 bases line up with TRBD1. The CDR3 runs 15 residues. Looked up from germline, CDR1 is SGDLS and CDR2 is YYNGEE. Losses at the gene ends were 3 bases for V and 1 base for J; bases not matched to a gene: 4.

The chain joins TRBV19 to TRBJ1-4; no clear D. CDR1 and CDR2 (germline): LNHDA, SQIVND (reference sequence). The V end lost 4 bases, the J end lost 5 bases, and 5 bases lay between the germline ends. This CDR3 spans 12 amino acids. The CDR3 DNA reads TGTGCCAGTAGTACGGGGAATGAAAAACTGTTTTTT. Amino acid sequence: CASSTGNEKLFF. Looking up the rest from reference TRBV19 and TRBJ1-4 gives the full variable domain: DGGITQSPKYLFRKEGQNVTLSCEQNLNHDAMYWYRQDPGQGLRLIYYSQIVNDFQKGDIAEGYSVSREKKESFPLTVTSAQKNPTAFYLCASSTGNEKLFFGSGTQLSVL.

This clone is medium-sized. The chain is built from TRBV4-1 and TRBJ2-2; 7 bases map to TRBD2. There are 17 residues in the CDR3. Germline CDR1 and CDR2: MGHRA and YSYEKL. The junction had 12 bases not matched to a gene; V was cut back by 1 base and J by 7 bases. Here the CDR3 reads CASSQAWGTTNDGELFF. The CDR3 DNA is TGCGCCAGCAGCCAAGCCTGGGGGACTACTAATGACGGGGAGCTGTTTTTT.

The V gene is TRBV7-3, the J gene TRBJ2-1, with TRBD2 identical over 8 bases. Trimming took 1 base from V and 5 from J; bases not matched to a gene: 4. CDR1 and CDR2 from the germline V gene are SGHTA and FQGTGA. CDR3 size: 15 residues. The CDR3 region is CASSLMGLVDNEQFF. In DNA form, the CDR3 reads TGTGCCAGCAGCTTAATGGGACTAGTCGACAATGAGCAGTTCTTC.